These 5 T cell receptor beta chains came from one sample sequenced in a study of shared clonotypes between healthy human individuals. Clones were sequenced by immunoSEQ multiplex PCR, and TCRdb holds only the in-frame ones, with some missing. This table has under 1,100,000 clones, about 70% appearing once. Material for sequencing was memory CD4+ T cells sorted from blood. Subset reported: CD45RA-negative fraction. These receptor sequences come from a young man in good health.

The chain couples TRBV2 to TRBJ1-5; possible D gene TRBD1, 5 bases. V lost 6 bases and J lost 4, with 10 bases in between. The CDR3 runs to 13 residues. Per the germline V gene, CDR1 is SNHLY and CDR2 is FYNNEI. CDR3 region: CASREGRNQPQHF. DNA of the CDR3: TGTGCCAGCAGGGAGGGGAGAAATCAGCCCCAGCATTTT.

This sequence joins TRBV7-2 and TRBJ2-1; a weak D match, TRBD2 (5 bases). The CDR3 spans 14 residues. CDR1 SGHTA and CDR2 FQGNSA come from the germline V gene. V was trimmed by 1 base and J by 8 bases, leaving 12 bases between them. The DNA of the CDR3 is TGTGCCAGCAGCTTAGGAGGGTACATCGATGAGCAGTTCTTC. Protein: CASSLGGYIDEQFF.

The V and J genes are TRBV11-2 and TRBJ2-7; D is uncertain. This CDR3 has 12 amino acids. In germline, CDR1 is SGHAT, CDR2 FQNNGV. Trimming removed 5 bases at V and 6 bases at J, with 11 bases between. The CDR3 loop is CASSPGGSEQYF. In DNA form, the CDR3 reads TGTGCCAGCAGCCCGGGTGGTAGCGAGCAGTACTTC.

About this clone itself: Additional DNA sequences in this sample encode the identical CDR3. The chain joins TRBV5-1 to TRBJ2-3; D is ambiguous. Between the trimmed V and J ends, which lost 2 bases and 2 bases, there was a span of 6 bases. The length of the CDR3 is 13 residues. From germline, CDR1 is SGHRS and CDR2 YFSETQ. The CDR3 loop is CASSFGSTDTQYF. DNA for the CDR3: TGCGCCAGCAGCTTCGGTTCCACAGATACGCAGTATTTT.

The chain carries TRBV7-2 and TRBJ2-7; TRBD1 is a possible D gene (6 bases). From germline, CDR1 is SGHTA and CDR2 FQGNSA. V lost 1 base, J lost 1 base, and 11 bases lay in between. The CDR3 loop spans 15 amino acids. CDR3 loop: CASSLDGTPSYEQYF. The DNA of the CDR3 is TGTGCCAGCAGCTTAGATGGGACACCGTCCTACGAGCAGTACTTC.